The clone carrying this TCR beta chain was counted a few times. These data come from a study of CD8+CD57+ T cells in acquired aplastic anemia. About the study: The average for DNA from sorted CD4+ and CD8+ cells was roughly 3 ug.

This CDR3 contains 15 residues. J was trimmed by 11 bases and V by 0 bases; bases with no gene match: 7. Germline values: CDR1 GTSNPN, CDR2 SVGIG (reference sequence). The authors sequenced patients whose flow cytometry had shown CD8+CD57+ cell expansion. The template used for profiling TCR beta VDJ and CDR3 was genomic DNA. TCRdb processed the reads anew with MiXCR; each CDR3 protein has one entry. Among 150,000 to 200,000 distinct CDR3 sequences listed, roughly 50% were seen once. The specimen was sorted CD4+, CD8+, or CD8+CD57+ T cells (not recorded which) from PBMCs. This chain uses TRBV30 with TRBJ1-4; 12 nucleotides line up with TRBD1. The clonotype was recovered from a human donor with aplastic anemia. The CDR3 protein is CAWSVLGGTGGKLFF. The CDR3 nucleotides read TGTGCCTGGAGTGTACTGGGAGGGACAGGGGGCAAACTGTTTTTT.